Below are 27 T cell receptor beta chains sequenced from a single sample in a study of blood T cell repertoires in COVID-19. The protocol was immunoSEQ multiplex PCR, while the TCRdb copy is restricted to in-frame clones and leaves out a portion. The sample lists roughly 200,000 clones, 75% to 85% occurring once. The sequenced sample consisted of peripheral blood. The receptors derive from a woman over 75 with COVID-19, enrolled during active disease.

The V gene is TRBV7-2, the J gene TRBJ1-1, with 10 bases that match TRBD1. The CDR3 has 14 residues. Per the germline V gene, CDR1 is SGHTA and CDR2 is FQGNSA. The V segment lost 3 bases and the J segment 4 bases; nucleotides outside the gene matches: 2. CDR3: CASSFDRGLTEAFF. For the CDR3, the DNA is TGTGCCAGCAGCTTCGACAGGGGGCTCACTGAAGCTTTCTTT.

The gene calls are TRBV19 and TRBJ2-1; 10 bases line up with TRBD2. Germline-derived CDR1 and CDR2 are LNHDA and SQIVND (reference sequence). This CDR3 region has 13 residues. Trimming removed 9 bases from V and 3 bases from J; junction bases left unmatched: 2. CDR3 in amino acids: CASGLAVYNEQFF. Here the CDR3 DNA reads TGTGCCAGCGGACTAGCGGTCTACAATGAGCAGTTCTTC.

This clone appeared a single time. The chain links TRBV10-1 to TRBJ2-1; D not certain. V dropped 0 bases and J dropped 4 bases, with 10 bases sitting between them. CDR3 size: 15 residues. Germline CDR1 and CDR2: WNHNN and SYGVQD (reference sequence). CDR3 sequence (DNA): TGCGCCAGCAGTGAGTCGTACGGAGCATACAATGAGCAGTTCTTC. Protein sequence: CASSESYGAYNEQFF.

This clone was detected only once. This chain connects TRBV15 to TRBJ2-7, with 9 bases aligning to TRBD2. This CDR3 is 17 amino acids long. Germline trimming cut 3 bases from V and 4 bases from J; bases unmatched to any gene: 13. Germline V CDR1 and CDR2: LNHNV, YYDKDF (reference sequence). As DNA, the CDR3 is TGTGCCACCAGCAGGGACGCGGGGGGGTCTGTTCCTTACGAGCAGTACTTC. Amino acids: CATSRDAGGSVPYEQYF.

Written as DNA, the CDR3 is TGTGCCAGCAGCCGATGGGGAAGGACTGGCAATCAGCCCCAGCATTTT. Encoded protein: CASSRWGRTGNQPQHF. The chain combines TRBV28 with TRBJ1-5; D gene uncertain. V shed 6 bases and J shed 2 bases, with 17 bases lying between them. The CDR3 is 16 residues long. Germline CDR1 MDHEN, CDR2 SYDVKM. The variable domain in full, completed from reference TRBV28 and TRBJ1-5, reads DVKVTQSSRYLVKRTGEKVFLECVQDMDHENMFWYRQDPGLGLRLIYFSYDVKMKEKGDIPEGYSVSREKKERFSLILESASTNQTSMYLCASSRWGRTGNQPQHFGDGTRLSIL.

The J gene is TRBJ1-2, the V gene TRBV30; possible D gene TRBD1, 6 bases. Germline assignment: CDR1 GTSNPN and CDR2 SVGIG (reference sequence). The CDR3 has 13 amino acids. Trimming took off 0 bases at V and 5 bases at J, with 10 bases between the two ends. The CDR3: CAWSVNREYGYTF. Here the CDR3 DNA reads TGTGCCTGGAGTGTTAACAGGGAATATGGCTACACCTTC.

This clone was found once. The J gene is TRBJ1-4, the V gene TRBV29-1; no firm D call. The CDR3 is made up of 10 amino acids. Germline V gene sequence: CDR1 SQVTM, CDR2 ANQGSEA. V dropped 8 bases and J dropped 13 bases, with 14 bases sitting between them. The chain's CDR3 is CSPYRQGLFF. The CDR3 DNA follows: TGCAGCCCCTACCGACAAGGACTGTTTTTT.

The genes are TRBV3-1 (or the pseudogene TRBV3-2) and TRBJ2-5; TRBD2 matches at 8 bases. CDR3 length: 15 residues. The germline V gene encodes CDR1 LGHDT and CDR2 YNNKEL (reference sequence). The V and J ends lost 0 bases and 4 bases, in that order; junction bases with no gene match: 4. CDR3 region: CASSQEGAGGETQYF. The CDR3 DNA reads TGTGCCAGCAGCCAAGAGGGGGCGGGAGGAGAGACCCAGTACTTC.

CDR3 nucleotides: TGCGCCAGCAGTCAAGCCGGGACACCGAGGGCCCTCTCCTACGAGCAGTACTTC. Translation gives CASSQAGTPRALSYEQYF. The genes are TRBV23-1 and TRBJ2-7, with a tentative D call TRBD1 (6 bases). TRBV23-1 is flagged as an ORF with uncertain function. The CDR3 sequence is 18 residues long. The V end was cut by 2 bases, the J end by 0 bases, with 20 bases between.

This chain joins TRBV27 and TRBJ2-5, with TRBD1 matching over 8 bases. V shed 5 bases and J 1 base; nucleotides not matched to a gene: 12. In germline, CDR1 is MNHEY, CDR2 SMNVEV (reference sequence). The CDR3 has 17 residues. The CDR3 protein is CASSTARTGRLQETQYF. The DNA for the CDR3 is TGTGCCAGCAGTACCGCACGGACAGGGAGACTCCAAGAGACCCAGTACTTC.

The CDR3 nucleotides read TGTGCCAGCAGTTTCAGCGGCCCCTACTCTGGAAACACCATATATTTT. It specifies CASSFSGPYSGNTIYF. This rearrangement joins TRBV27 to TRBJ1-3; D is ambiguous. This CDR3 spans 16 amino acids. Germline V gene sequence: CDR1 MNHEY, CDR2 SMNVEV (reference sequence). Trimming stripped 3 bases from V and 0 bases from J, with 12 bases between.

The J gene is TRBJ1-1, the V gene TRBV2; D unresolved. Trimming removed 6 bases at V and 3 bases at J, with 8 bases between. CDR1 and CDR2 from the germline V gene are SNHLY and FYNNEI. The length of the CDR3 is 12 residues. The CDR3 here is CASRAEDTEAFF. Written as DNA, the CDR3 is TGTGCCAGCAGGGCGGAGGACACTGAAGCTTTCTTT.

The rearrangement uses TRBV18 and TRBJ1-2, with D unresolved. Germline V gives CDR1 KGHSH, CDR2 LQKENI. The CDR3 is 11 residues long. Trimming stripped 6 bases from V and 10 bases from J, with 12 bases between. CDR3 protein: CASSPGSYYTF. The CDR3 DNA follows: TGTGCCAGCTCCCCGGGATCATACTACACCTTC.

This chain connects TRBV18 to TRBJ1-1; unclear D gene. From germline, CDR1 is KGHSH and CDR2 LQKENI. Trimming took off 3 bases at V and 0 bases at J, with 8 bases between the two ends. The length of the CDR3 is 14 residues. CDR3 coding DNA: TGTGCCAGCTCACCGCAGGCGATGAACACTGAAGCTTTCTTT. It codes for CASSPQAMNTEAFF. Variable domain in full (rest from reference TRBV18 and TRBJ1-1): NAGVMQNPRHLVRRRGQEARLRCSPMKGHSHVYWYRQLPEEGLKFMVYLQKENIIDESGMPKERFSAEFPKEGPSILRIQQVVRGDSAAYFCASSPQAMNTEAFFGQGTRLTVV.

The V call is TRBV4-1, the J call TRBJ1-6, with 8 nucleotides matching TRBD1. Germline values: CDR1 MGHRA, CDR2 YSYEKL. The trim removed 1 base at V and 7 bases at J, leaving 6 bases unmatched. The CDR3 totals 16 residues. The CDR3 is CASSQATGVLNSPLHF. The CDR3 DNA follows: TGCGCCAGCAGCCAAGCGACAGGGGTTTTAAATTCACCCCTCCACTTT.

The chain has TRBV6-5 and TRBJ2-1; TRBD2 agrees at 8 bases. Looked up from germline, CDR1 is MNHEY and CDR2 is SVGAGI. V was pared by 2 bases and J by 6 bases, with 6 bases of the junction left unmatched. CDR3 length: 15 amino acids. The CDR3 sequence is CASSYRLAGLNEQFF. Written as DNA, the CDR3 is TGTGCCAGCAGTTACCGGCTAGCGGGCCTCAATGAGCAGTTCTTC.

This rearrangement joins TRBV6-4 to TRBJ2-2; D call uncertain. The CDR3 spans 13 residues. V shed 3 bases and J shed 5 bases, with 7 bases lying between them. CDR1 is MRHNA, CDR2 SNTAGT, per germline. The CDR3 spells CASSDSLTGELFF. The CDR3 DNA reads as TGTGCCAGCAGTGATTCTCTTACCGGGGAGCTGTTTTTT.

This chain links TRBV5-4 with TRBJ2-2, with 11 bases identical to TRBD1. The ends lost 4 bases at V and 6 bases at J; junction bases unmatched: 8. CDR1 and CDR2 (germline): SGHNT, YYREEE (reference sequence). This CDR3 contains 16 residues. CDR3 bases: TGTGCCAGCAGCCACCGGGACAGGGGGATAGCCGGGGAGCTGTTTTTT. Translation: CASSHRDRGIAGELFF.

This rearrangement joins TRBV6-6 to TRBJ1-5; 7 bases line up with TRBD1. CDR1 is MNHNY and CDR2 is SVGAGI in the germline V gene (reference sequence). The CDR3 totals 14 residues. With 4 bases clipped from V and 4 bases from J, the junction kept 4 bases outside the gene matches. The CDR3 DNA reads as TGTGCCAGCAGTTCTCGACAGGGAAATCAGCCCCAGCATTTT. The encoded protein is CASSSRQGNQPQHF.

The chain employs TRBV3-1 (or the pseudogene TRBV3-2) and TRBJ1-4, with TRBD1 identical over 7 bases. V dropped 1 base and J dropped 0; count of bases not matched to a gene: 5. Looked up from germline, CDR1 is LGHDT and CDR2 is YNNKEL (reference sequence). The CDR3 loop spans 17 amino acids. The CDR3 DNA is TGTGCCAGCAGCCAAGGGGACAGCCCGGCAACTAATGAAAAACTGTTTTTT. The encoded protein is CASSQGDSPATNEKLFF.

CDR3 in amino acids: CASSLREESYEQYF. The CDR3 nucleotides are TGTGCCAGCAGCTTACGGGAGGAGTCGTACGAGCAGTACTTC. The V and J genes are TRBV7-9 and TRBJ2-7; 7 nucleotides line up with TRBD2. The V and J ends lost 2 bases and 4 bases, in that order; junction bases with no gene match: 5. Germline V gene lookup returns CDR1 SEHNR and CDR2 FQNEAQ (reference sequence). The length of the CDR3 is 14 residues.

This chain links TRBV3-1 (or the pseudogene TRBV3-2) with TRBJ1-2; 8 positions agree with TRBD1. The length of the CDR3 is 13 residues. Germline V gives CDR1 LGHDT, CDR2 YNNKEL (reference sequence). V lost 5 bases to trimming and J lost 8 bases; unmatched junction nucleotides: 7. CDR3 in DNA: TGTGCCAGCAGCGAGGGCAGGGGGCGAGGCTACACCTTC. This sequence encodes CASSEGRGRGYTF.

Remarks on this clone: Other DNA sequences of this sample code for an identical CDR3. The chain joins TRBV7-3 to TRBJ2-5; TRBD2 aligns across 7 bases. Germline CDR1 SGHTA, CDR2 FQGTGA. J was trimmed by 5 bases and V by 2 bases; bases with no gene match: 2. This CDR3 spans 13 amino acids. The CDR3, as DNA: TGTGCCAGCAGCTTATCCGGGAGGGAGACCCAGTACTTC. Protein product: CASSLSGRETQYF.

This chain joins TRBV25-1 and TRBJ1-1, with a tentative D call TRBD1 (5 bases). Germline-derived CDR1 and CDR2 are MGHDK and SYGVNS. Trimming stripped 5 bases from V and 0 bases from J, with 16 bases between. The length of the CDR3 is 16 residues. This CDR3 reads CASSRSRASMNTEAFF. CDR3 nucleotides: TGTGCCAGCAGTCGTTCCAGGGCGAGCATGAACACTGAAGCTTTCTTT.

This clone was seen repeatedly, ten times or more. The CDR3 region is CASTSTGTRRYNEQFF. CDR3 DNA: TGTGCCAGTACGAGCACTGGGACAAGGAGGTACAATGAGCAGTTCTTC. V is TRBV19 and J is TRBJ2-1; tentatively, D is TRBD1 (6 bases). This CDR3 has 16 amino acids. Trimming left V 7 bases short and J 4 bases short, with 20 bases between. The germline gives CDR1 LNHDA, CDR2 SQIVND (reference sequence). The full variable domain, in which reference TRBV19 and TRBJ2-1 provide the parts outside the CDR3, is DGGITQSPKYLFRKEGQNVTLSCEQNLNHDAMYWYRQDPGQGLRLIYYSQIVNDFQKGDIAEGYSVSREKKESFPLTVTSAQKNPTAFYLCASTSTGTRRYNEQFFGPGTRLTVL.

CDR3 DNA: TGTGCCAGCAGGGACAGGGTCGGAGAGACCCAGTACTTC. As protein: CASRDRVGETQYF. This rearrangement joins TRBV7-2 to TRBJ2-5; 8 nucleotides agree with TRBD1. V dropped 6 bases and J dropped 4; count of bases not matched to a gene: 4. Per the germline V gene, CDR1 is SGHTA and CDR2 is FQGNSA. The CDR3 runs to 13 residues.

This chain uses TRBV5-6 with TRBJ1-6; perhaps TRBD1 as D (6 bases). The CDR3 covers 15 residues. Germline V gene lookup returns CDR1 SGHDT and CDR2 YYEEEE. The germline V and J ends were trimmed by 3 bases and 8 bases, with 15 bases remaining between them. CDR3 loop: CASSWRTAIDSPLHF. The CDR3 DNA is TGTGCCAGCAGCTGGAGGACAGCTATTGATTCACCCCTCCACTTT.